The 25 T cell receptor beta chains presented below share a single source sample, sequenced in a study of regulatory T cells in long-lasting Graves disease. With iRepertoire HTBI primers and Arm-PCR of CDR3 regions, TCR beta libraries were built. TCRdb fed the multiplex PCR reads into MiXCR, producing one record per CDR3 protein. The sample comprises roughly 260,000 distinct CDR3 sequences, approximately 18% of which are singletons, and approximately 15% rests with the top ten. The time point was: newly diagnosed GD, antithyroid drugs for less than 3 months. The TCR library was prepared using RNA isolated from PBMCs. These sequences were also reported in another study, on T cells in Graves' hyperthyroidism and ophthalmopathy.

This material consisted of peripheral blood mononuclear cells (PBMCs), taken at new diagnosis, from a patient treated with antithyroid drugs. The receptors shown here come from a woman in her twenties or thirties with Graves disease.

Ten or more counts support this clonotype. The chain recombines TRBV7-9 with TRBJ2-7; tentatively, D is TRBD1 or TRBD2 (5 bases each). Trimming removed 5 bases at V and 3 bases at J, with 11 bases between. The V gene's germline CDR1 is SEHNR and CDR2 FQNEAQ (reference sequence). The CDR3 length is 13 residues. The CDR3 region is CASSRDGVYEQYF. The CDR3 DNA reads TGTGCCAGCAGCCGGGACGGAGTCTACGAGCAGTACTTC. Full variable domain (rest looked up from reference TRBV7-9 and TRBJ2-7): DTGVSQNPRHKITKRGQNVTFRCDPISEHNRLYWYRQTLGQGPEFLTYFQNEAQLEKSRLLSDRFSAERPKGSFSTLEIQRTEQGDSAMYLCASSRDGVYEQYFGPGTRLTVT.

DNA for the CDR3: TGTGCCAGTAGTAGAGCCCCGGGACAGGGTGCTTTCTTT. Translation: CASSRAPGQGAFF. The chain is built from TRBV19 and TRBJ1-1, with TRBD1 identical over 9 bases. This CDR3 contains 13 residues. The germline gives CDR1 LNHDA, CDR2 SQIVND (reference sequence). V was clipped by 4 bases and J by 11 bases; unmatched bases: 8. Based on the CDR3 plus reference TRBV19 and TRBJ1-1, the full variable domain is DGGITQSPKYLFRKEGQNVTLSCEQNLNHDAMYWYRQDPGQGLRLIYYSQIVNDFQKGDIAEGYSVSREKKESFPLTVTSAQKNPTAFYLCASSRAPGQGAFFGQGTRLTVV.

This clonotype was counted at least ten times. The chain recombines TRBV5-1 with TRBJ2-3; D perhaps matches TRBD2 (5 bases). CDR3 length equals 15 residues. Germline V gene data show CDR1 as SGHRS and CDR2 as YFSETQ. Trimming left V 5 bases short and J 2 bases short, with 15 bases between. The CDR3 loop reads CASRPRADFTDTQYF. The CDR3 DNA sequence: TGCGCCAGCAGACCCCGAGCGGACTTCACAGATACGCAGTATTTT.

This clonotype was recorded many times. The rearrangement joins TRBV12-3 or TRBV12-4 to TRBJ2-1; tentatively, D is TRBD1 or TRBD2 (7 bases each). This CDR3 is built from 15 residues. Trimming cost V 5 bases and J 4 bases, with 15 bases left between them. CDR3 region: CASSTGDYLYNEQFF. Here the CDR3 DNA reads TGTGCCAGCAGTACAGGGGACTACCTATACAATGAGCAGTTCTTC.

In this sample, this clonotype turned up many times. This sequence joins TRBV7-9 and TRBJ1-1; D remains unclear. Per the germline V gene, CDR1 is SEHNR and CDR2 is FQNEAQ (reference sequence). The CDR3 contains 13 residues. Trimming stripped 7 bases from V and 3 bases from J, with 12 bases between. The CDR3 reads CASKEAVYTEAFF. For the CDR3, the DNA is TGTGCCAGCAAAGAGGCGGTTTACACTGAAGCTTTCTTT.

The table lists this clonotype with many counts. This sequence joins TRBV20-1 and TRBJ1-2, with 8 bases aligning to TRBD1. The J segment lost 4 bases and the V segment lost 4 bases, leaving 8 bases of the junction unmatched. The germline V gene encodes CDR1 DFQATT and CDR2 SNEGSKA (reference sequence). The CDR3 covers 14 residues. In nucleotides, the CDR3 is TGCAGTGCTAATTTGCAGGGGGCGGCCTATGGCTACACCTTC. Its protein is CSANLQGAAYGYTF.

This clonotype was seen only once. The chain joins TRBV7-8 to TRBJ2-3, with 16 bases aligning to TRBD2. Germline CDR1 is SGHVS and CDR2 is FQNEAQ. The CDR3 runs 19 residues. V gave up 5 bases and J gave up 0 bases; unmatched junction bases: 8. CDR3 DNA sequence: TGTGCCAGCAGCCCCCTCGGGACTAGCGGGGGGGCCAGCACAGATACGCAGTATTTT. Translated: CASSPLGTSGGASTDTQYF. Full variable domain (remainder filled in from reference TRBV7-8 and TRBJ2-3): GAGVSQSPRYKVAKRGQDVALRCDPISGHVSLFWYQQALGQGPEFLTYFQNEAQLDKSGLPSDRFFAERPEGSVSTLKIQRTQQEDSAVYLCASSPLGTSGGASTDTQYFGPGTRLTVL.

This clonotype appeared a few times. CDR3 residues: CSAQTGEVDYTF. The CDR3, as DNA: TGCAGTGCACAGACAGGGGAAGTCGACTACACCTTC. This chain joins TRBV20-1 and TRBJ1-2; TRBD1 matches 8 bases. The CDR3 totals 12 residues. The germline V gene has CDR1 DFQATT and CDR2 SNEGSKA (reference sequence). The J segment lost 10 bases and the V segment lost 6 bases, leaving 10 bases of the junction unmatched.

This clonotype was counted at least ten times. V is TRBV7-9 and J is TRBJ2-3; possibly TRBD1 or TRBD2 for D (5 bases each). Looked up from germline, CDR1 is SEHNR and CDR2 is FQNEAQ (reference sequence). Trimming cost V 0 bases and J 0 bases, with 10 bases left between them. This CDR3 contains 16 residues. The CDR3 reads CASSLAMGESTDTQYF. CDR3 nucleotides: TGTGCCAGCAGCTTAGCAATGGGGGAAAGCACAGATACGCAGTATTTT.

A single count supports this clonotype. This rearrangement joins TRBV6-5 to TRBJ1-6; D gene unclear. CDR3 size: 15 residues. The V end was cut by 0 bases, the J end by 10 bases, with 13 bases between. Germline CDR1 MNHEY, CDR2 SVGAGI. The CDR3 region has the DNA TGTGCCAGCAGTTACTCGGGTAATCCGGAATCACCCCTCCACTTT. As protein: CASSYSGNPESPLHF.

In the case of this clonotype: Germline and junction disagree at one end, which may indicate a read error. The CDR3 sequence is CASSQETVGGVTDTQYF. In DNA, the CDR3 is TGTGCAAGCAGCCAAGAAACAGTGGGGGGGGTCACAGATACGCAGTATTTT. The J gene is TRBJ2-3, the V gene TRBV3-1; TRBD2 matches at 7 bases. This CDR3 contains 17 residues. Germline CDR1 LGHDT, CDR2 YNNKEL (reference sequence).

In its sample, this clonotype was seen a few times. The chain uses TRBV29-1 and TRBJ1-2; D might be TRBD1 (5 bases). CDR3 length equals 13 residues. Germline values: CDR1 SQVTM, CDR2 ANQGSEA. Deletions cut 7 bases from V and 2 bases from J, with 14 bases between. CDR3 coding DNA: TGCAGCGGCCTCCAGGGCTCAAACTATGGCTACACCTTC. It translates to CSGLQGSNYGYTF.

The V and J genes are TRBV6-2 or TRBV6-3 and TRBJ2-7; 8 nucleotides match TRBD2. This CDR3 is built from 14 residues. Germline V gene sequence: CDR1 MNHEY, CDR2 SVGEGT. V lost 5 bases, J lost 6 bases, and 9 bases stayed unmatched. The CDR3 bases are TGTGCCAGCAGTGCACTCGGACTAGCCTGCGAGCAGTACTTC. It codes for CASSALGLACEQYF.

Regarding this clonotype: With a far larger clone one base away, a read error is the likely cause. The chain has TRBV11-2 and TRBJ2-1, with TRBD2 identical over 8 bases. This CDR3 has 14 amino acids. The germline V gene encodes CDR1 SGHAT and CDR2 FQNNGV. V was pared by 0 bases and J by 10 bases, with 5 bases of the junction left unmatched. CDR3 DNA sequence: TGTGCCAGCAGCTTAGATCCCGGGGGGGGAGAGCAGTTCTTC. It specifies CASSLDPGGGEQFF.

This clonotype was seen ten or more times. This chain links TRBV7-9 with TRBJ2-7; no firm D call. CDR3 length: 14 residues. V gave up 5 bases and J gave up 2 bases, with 13 bases separating them. CDR1 is SEHNR, CDR2 FQNEAQ, per germline (reference sequence). The CDR3 here is CASSPVGIAYEQYF. For the CDR3, the DNA is TGTGCCAGCAGCCCTGTGGGGATCGCCTACGAGCAGTACTTC.

This clonotype showed up just a few times. This rearrangement joins TRBV19 to TRBJ1-4, with TRBD1 as a possible D gene (5 bases). Germline V gene sequence: CDR1 LNHDA, CDR2 SQIVND (reference sequence). The V and J ends lost 7 bases and 8 bases respectively, with 11 bases between them. The CDR3 totals 12 residues. CDR3 sequence reads: CASKGNREKLFF. CDR3 sequence (DNA): TGTGCCAGTAAGGGGAACCGAGAAAAACTGTTTTTT.

The rearrangement joins TRBV19 to TRBJ2-5; D call uncertain. Germline V gene sequence: CDR1 LNHDA, CDR2 SQIVND (reference sequence). The CDR3 has 14 amino acids. V gave up 3 bases and J gave up 3 bases, with 11 bases separating them. The CDR3 loop reads CASSMPTHKETQYF. CDR3 bases: TGTGCCAGTAGTATGCCGACCCACAAAGAGACCCAGTACTTC.

This clonotype was seen ten or more times. The J gene is TRBJ1-6, the V gene TRBV5-1, with a weak D call TRBD1 (5 bases). V dropped 4 bases and J dropped 9 bases, with 17 bases sitting between them. Germline values: CDR1 SGHRS, CDR2 YFSETQ. The length of the CDR3 is 15 residues. The CDR3 loop is CASSPGEGFGSPLHF. Written as DNA, the CDR3 is TGCGCCAGCAGCCCGGGGGAGGGCTTCGGTTCACCCCTCCACTTT.

This clonotype was found many times. The rearrangement uses TRBV6-5 and TRBJ1-1; 7 positions agree with TRBD1. Germline V gene lookup returns CDR1 MNHEY and CDR2 SVGAGI. The CDR3 is 17 residues long. J lost 1 base, V lost 1 base, and 9 bases had no gene match. Written as DNA, the CDR3 is TGTGCCAGCAGTTACTGGCCAGTCCAGGGGGGGAACACTGAAGCTTTCTTT. Translation: CASSYWPVQGGNTEAFF.

The table lists this clonotype with a few counts. A far larger clone is one base from this, pointing to a likely read error. The conserved final phenylalanine or tryptophan is absent from the CDR3, which likely points to a read error. The CDR3 is CASTPRGSNQPQHL. The CDR3 DNA reads as TGTGCCAGCACCCCGCGGGGTTCCAATCAGCCCCAGCATCTT. V usage is TRBV11-2 and J usage is TRBJ1-5, with D uncertain. The V gene's germline CDR1 is SGHAT and CDR2 FQNNGV. CDR3 length equals 14 residues. Trimming took off 7 bases at V and 3 bases at J, with 13 bases between the two ends.

V and J are TRBV11-3 and TRBJ2-1; no clear D gene. Trimming stripped 3 bases from V and 0 bases from J, with 9 bases between. This CDR3 has 15 amino acids. Germline V gene lookup returns CDR1 SGHNT and CDR2 YENEEA. The CDR3 region is CASSFQPSSYNEQFF. As DNA, the CDR3 is TGTGCCAGCAGCTTCCAACCGAGCTCCTACAATGAGCAGTTCTTC.

This clonotype has just a few counts. A read error may explain this, as a much larger clone is one base away. Given the absence of the conserved phenylalanine or tryptophan at the CDR3 end, a read error is likely. The chain employs TRBV11-2 and TRBJ2-3; 7 nucleotides line up with TRBD2. CDR1 and CDR2 (germline): SGHAT, FQNNGV. The CDR3 loop spans 16 amino acids. The junction had 11 bases not matched to a gene; V was cut back by 5 bases and J by 3 bases. CDR3 residues: CASSLPGGEYTDTQYL. The CDR3 DNA sequence: TGTGCCAGCAGCCTCCCGGGGGGAGAATATACAGATACGCAGTATCTT.

V gene TRBV25-1 combines with J gene TRBJ1-2, with D tentatively TRBD1 (5 bases). CDR1 MGHDK and CDR2 SYGVNS come from the germline V gene. The germline V and J ends were trimmed by 1 base and 4 bases, with 10 bases remaining between them. The CDR3 sequence is 14 residues long. CDR3 sequence: CASSESRDGYGYTF. The CDR3 DNA follows: TGTGCCAGCAGTGAATCCCGGGACGGCTATGGCTACACCTTC.

This clonotype came up many times. CDR3 nucleotides: TGTGCCAGTAGTTCAGGGACTCCGAGGGGCGAGCAGTACTTC. Translation: CASSSGTPRGEQYF. The chain has TRBV19 and TRBJ2-7, with D possibly TRBD2 on 6 matching bases. Trimming removed 5 bases at V and 6 bases at J, with 17 bases between. CDR3 length: 14 amino acids. Germline CDR1 reads LNHDA; CDR2 reads SQIVND (reference sequence).

This clonotype was counted at least ten times. This chain connects TRBV7-2 to TRBJ1-2; D is unresolved. The CDR3 sequence is 15 residues long. The V end lost 2 bases, the J end lost 6 bases, and 16 bases lay between the germline ends. Germline V CDR1 and CDR2: SGHTA, FQGNSA. The CDR3 DNA follows: TGTGCCAGCAGCTTAAGCGTTGGGTATTGGGATGGCTACACCTTC. It specifies CASSLSVGYWDGYTF.